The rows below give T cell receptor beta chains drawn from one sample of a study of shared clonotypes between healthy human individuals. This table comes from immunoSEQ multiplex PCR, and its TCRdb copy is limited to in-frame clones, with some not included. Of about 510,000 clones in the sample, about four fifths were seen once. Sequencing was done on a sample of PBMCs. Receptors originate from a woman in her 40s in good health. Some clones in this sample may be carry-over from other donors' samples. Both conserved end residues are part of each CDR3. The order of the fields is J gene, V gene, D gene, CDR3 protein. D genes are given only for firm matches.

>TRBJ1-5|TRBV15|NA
CATSRDLGQPQHF
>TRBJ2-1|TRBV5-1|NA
CASKNRDLSYNEQFF
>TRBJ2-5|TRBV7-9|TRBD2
CASSKGAGEPETQYF
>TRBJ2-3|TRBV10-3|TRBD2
CATTSGEGTDTQYF
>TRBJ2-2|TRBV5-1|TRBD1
CASSWQGQGGAGELFF
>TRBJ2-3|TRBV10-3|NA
CAISERRRGSNTDTQYF
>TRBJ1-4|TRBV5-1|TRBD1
CASSPEGPGGLKLFF
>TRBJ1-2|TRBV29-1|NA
CSVGPGAGFGGYTF
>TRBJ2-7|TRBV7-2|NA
CASSLGGQGNSNEQYF
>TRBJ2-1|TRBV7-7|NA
CASSNSRIDEQFF
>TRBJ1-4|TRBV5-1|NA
CASSLEGQGNEKLFF
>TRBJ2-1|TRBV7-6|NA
CASSSLDRAYNEQFF
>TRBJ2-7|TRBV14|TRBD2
CASSPFRDYGGPFSYEQYF
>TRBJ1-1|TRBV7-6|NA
CASSLEVAPNTEAFF
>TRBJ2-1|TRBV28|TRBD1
CASSLFGLGTGYNEQFF
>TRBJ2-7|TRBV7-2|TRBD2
CASSPGLAGGPHSYEQYF
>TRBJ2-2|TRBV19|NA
CASSMAVITNTGELFF
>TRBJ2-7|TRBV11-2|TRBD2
CASSLDQTSVYEQYF
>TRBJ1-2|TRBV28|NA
CASSLLGYYGYTF
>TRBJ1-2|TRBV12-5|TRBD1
CASGYGTGYGYTF
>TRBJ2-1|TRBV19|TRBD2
CASSPRGAGVSNEQFF
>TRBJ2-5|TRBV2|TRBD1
CASSGQGGPQETQYF
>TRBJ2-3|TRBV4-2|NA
CASSPDWERYTQYF
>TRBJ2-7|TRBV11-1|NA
CASSFSYEQYF
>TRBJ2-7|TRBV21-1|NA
CASSKERGPYEQYF
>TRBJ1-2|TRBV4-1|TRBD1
CASSQARVQGAGYGYTF
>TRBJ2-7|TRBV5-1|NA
CASSLPGFSYEQYF
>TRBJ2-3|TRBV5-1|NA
CASSQDSSTDTQYF
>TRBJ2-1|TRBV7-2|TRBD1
CASSDRDRLGNEQFF
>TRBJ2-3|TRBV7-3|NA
CASSSGDPSTDTQYF
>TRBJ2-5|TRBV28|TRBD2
CASSRTSGRGEQYF
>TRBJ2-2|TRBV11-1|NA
CASSSGVNTGELFF
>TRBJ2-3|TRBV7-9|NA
CASSTYRTDTQYF
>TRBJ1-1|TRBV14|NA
CASSQGWGRTEAFF
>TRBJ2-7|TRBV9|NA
CASSVGDSSSYEQYF
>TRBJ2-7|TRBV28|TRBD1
CASRDRDYEQYF
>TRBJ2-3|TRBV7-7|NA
CASSPDWGTDTQYF
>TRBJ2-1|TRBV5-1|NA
CASSLSRNEQFF
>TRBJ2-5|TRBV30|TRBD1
CAWSVTGVAETQYF
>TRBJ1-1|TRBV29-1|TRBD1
CSVESSTGGLRAFF
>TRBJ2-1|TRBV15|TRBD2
CATSRWGTSRDNEQFF
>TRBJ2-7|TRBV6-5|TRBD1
CASSYSGTAVYEQYF
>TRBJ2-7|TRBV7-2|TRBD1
CASNWGQGEHEQYF
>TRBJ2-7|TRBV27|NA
CASTPGPGFFSYEQYF
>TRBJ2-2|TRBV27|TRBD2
CASSPPGGGRELFF
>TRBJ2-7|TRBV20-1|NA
CSARLGVSQYF
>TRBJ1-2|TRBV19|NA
CASSPSRDGIVGYTF
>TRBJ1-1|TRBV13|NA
CASSLEGVNTEAFF
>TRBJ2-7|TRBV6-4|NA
CASSASPGPYEQYF